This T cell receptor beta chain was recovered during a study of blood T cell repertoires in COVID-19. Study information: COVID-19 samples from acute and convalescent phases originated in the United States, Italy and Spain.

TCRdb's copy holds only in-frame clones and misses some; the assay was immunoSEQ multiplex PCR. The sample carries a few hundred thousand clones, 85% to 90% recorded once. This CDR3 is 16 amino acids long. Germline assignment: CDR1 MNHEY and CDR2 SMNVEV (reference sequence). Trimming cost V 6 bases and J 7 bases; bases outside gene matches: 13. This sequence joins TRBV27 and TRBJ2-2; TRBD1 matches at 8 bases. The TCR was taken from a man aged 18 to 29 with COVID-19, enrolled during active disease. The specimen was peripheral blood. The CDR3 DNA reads TGTGCCAGCAGACCGATAACGGGACAGGCAAGCGGGGAGCTGTTTTTT. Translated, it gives CASRPITGQASGELFF.